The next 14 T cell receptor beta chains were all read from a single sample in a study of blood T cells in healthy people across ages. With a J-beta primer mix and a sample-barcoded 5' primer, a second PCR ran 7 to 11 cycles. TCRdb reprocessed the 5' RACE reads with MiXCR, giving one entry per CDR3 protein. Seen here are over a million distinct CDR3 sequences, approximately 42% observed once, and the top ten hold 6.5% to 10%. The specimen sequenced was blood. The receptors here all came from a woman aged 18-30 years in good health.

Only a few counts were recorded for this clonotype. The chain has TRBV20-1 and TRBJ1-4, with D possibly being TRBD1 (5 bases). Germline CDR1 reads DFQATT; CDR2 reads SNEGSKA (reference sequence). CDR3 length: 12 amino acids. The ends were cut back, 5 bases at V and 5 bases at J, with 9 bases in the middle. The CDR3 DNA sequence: TGCAGTGCTGCCAGGGTGAATGAAAAACTGTTTTTT. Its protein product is CSAARVNEKLFF.

CDR3 nucleotide sequence: TGTGCCAGCAGTGATTTTTGGGGGGGGACGAACACTGAAGCTTTCTTT. Its translation is CASSDFWGGTNTEAFF. The rearrangement links TRBV6-1 to TRBJ1-1; D is perhaps TRBD1 (5 bases). The CDR3 extends over 16 amino acids. Trimming left V 3 bases short and J 1 base short, with 15 bases between. Germline loops: CDR1 MNHNS, CDR2 SASEGT.

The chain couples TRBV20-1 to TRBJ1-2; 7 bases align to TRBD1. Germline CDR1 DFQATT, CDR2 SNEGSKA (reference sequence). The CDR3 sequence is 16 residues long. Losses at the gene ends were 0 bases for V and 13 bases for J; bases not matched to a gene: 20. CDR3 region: CSARDPTGPSSERATF. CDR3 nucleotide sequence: TGCAGTGCTAGAGACCCGACAGGGCCCTCATCAGAAAGGGCCACCTTC.

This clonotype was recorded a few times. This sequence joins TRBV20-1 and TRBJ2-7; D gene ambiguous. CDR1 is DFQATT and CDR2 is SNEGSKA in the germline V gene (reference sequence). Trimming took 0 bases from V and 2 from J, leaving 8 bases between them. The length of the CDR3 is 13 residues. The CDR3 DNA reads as TGCAGTGCTAGAGATACCCCTCCCTACGAGCAGTACTTC. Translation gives CSARDTPPYEQYF.

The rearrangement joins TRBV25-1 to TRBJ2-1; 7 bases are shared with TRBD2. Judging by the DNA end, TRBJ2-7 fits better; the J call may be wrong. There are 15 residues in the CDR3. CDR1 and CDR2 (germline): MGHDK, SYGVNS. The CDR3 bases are TGTGCCAGCAGTTTCCCGGGAGGTGTCTACAATGAGCAGTACTTC. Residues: CASSFPGGVYNEQYF.

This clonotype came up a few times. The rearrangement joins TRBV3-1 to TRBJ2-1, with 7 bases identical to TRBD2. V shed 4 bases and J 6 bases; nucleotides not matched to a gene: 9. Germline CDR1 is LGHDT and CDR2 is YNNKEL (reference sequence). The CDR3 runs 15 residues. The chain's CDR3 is CASSRGSVRTNEQFF. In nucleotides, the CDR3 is TGTGCCAGCAGCCGCGGGAGTGTGCGGACCAATGAGCAGTTCTTC.

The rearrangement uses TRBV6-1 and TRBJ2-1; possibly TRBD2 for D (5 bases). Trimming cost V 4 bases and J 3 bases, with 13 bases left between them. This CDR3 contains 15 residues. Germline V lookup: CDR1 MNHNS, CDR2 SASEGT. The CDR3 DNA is TGTGCCAGCAGTGTAGGAGGCCCTGGCTACAATGAGCAGTTCTTC. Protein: CASSVGGPGYNEQFF.

CDR3: CSARASGVHEQFF. CDR3 DNA sequence: TGCAGTGCTAGGGCTAGTGGGGTCCATGAGCAGTTCTTC. This chain links TRBV20-1 with TRBJ2-1; D gene ambiguous. Trimming took off 3 bases at V and 8 bases at J, with 14 bases between the two ends. CDR1 is DFQATT, CDR2 SNEGSKA, per germline (reference sequence). The CDR3 is 13 amino acids.

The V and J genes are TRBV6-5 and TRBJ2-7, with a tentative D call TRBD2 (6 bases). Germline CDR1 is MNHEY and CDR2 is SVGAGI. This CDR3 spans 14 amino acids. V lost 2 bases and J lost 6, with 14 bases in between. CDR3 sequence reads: CASSYGGKSSEQYF. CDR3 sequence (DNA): TGTGCCAGCAGTTACGGAGGGAAAAGTAGCGAGCAGTACTTC.

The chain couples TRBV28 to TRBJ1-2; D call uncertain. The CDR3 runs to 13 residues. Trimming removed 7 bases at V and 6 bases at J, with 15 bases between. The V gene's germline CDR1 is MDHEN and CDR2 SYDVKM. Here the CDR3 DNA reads TGTGCCAGCACCTGGGTTGGGGAGCATGGCTACACCTTC. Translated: CASTWVGEHGYTF.

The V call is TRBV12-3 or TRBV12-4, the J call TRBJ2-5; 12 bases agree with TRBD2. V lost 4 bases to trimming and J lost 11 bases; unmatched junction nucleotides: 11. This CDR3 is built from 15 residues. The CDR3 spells CASSWLAGGLGEQYF. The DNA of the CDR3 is TGTGCCAGCAGTTGGCTAGCGGGGGGGCTCGGTGAGCAGTACTTC.

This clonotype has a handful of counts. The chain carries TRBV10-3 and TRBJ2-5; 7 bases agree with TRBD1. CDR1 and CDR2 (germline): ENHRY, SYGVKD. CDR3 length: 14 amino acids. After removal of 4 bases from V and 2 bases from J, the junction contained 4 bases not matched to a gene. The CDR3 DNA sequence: TGTGCCATCAGTGGGGGACAGTCACAAGAGACCCAGTACTTC. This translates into CAISGGQSQETQYF.

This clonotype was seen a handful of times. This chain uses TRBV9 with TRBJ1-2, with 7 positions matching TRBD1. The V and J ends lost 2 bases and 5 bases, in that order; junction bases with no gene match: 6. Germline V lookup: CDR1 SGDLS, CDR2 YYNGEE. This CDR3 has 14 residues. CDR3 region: CASSVRTGDYGYTF. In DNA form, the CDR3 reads TGTGCCAGCAGCGTTCGGACAGGCGATTATGGCTACACCTTC.

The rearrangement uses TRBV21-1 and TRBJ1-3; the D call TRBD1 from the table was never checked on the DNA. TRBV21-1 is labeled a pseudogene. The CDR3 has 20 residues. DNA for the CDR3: TGTGCCAGCAGCAAAGAGGGGGACAGGGCAGAGAATGACTCTGGAAACACCATATATTTT. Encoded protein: CASSKEGDRAENDSGNTIYF.